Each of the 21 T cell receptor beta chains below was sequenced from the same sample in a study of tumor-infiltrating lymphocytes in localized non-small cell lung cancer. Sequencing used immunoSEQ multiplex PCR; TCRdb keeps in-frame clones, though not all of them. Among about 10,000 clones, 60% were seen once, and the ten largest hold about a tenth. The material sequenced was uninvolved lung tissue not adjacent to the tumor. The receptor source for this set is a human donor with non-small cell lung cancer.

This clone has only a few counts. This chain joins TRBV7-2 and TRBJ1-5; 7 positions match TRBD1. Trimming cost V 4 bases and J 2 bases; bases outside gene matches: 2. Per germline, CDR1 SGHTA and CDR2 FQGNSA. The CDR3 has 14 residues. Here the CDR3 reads CASSYRGGNQPQHF. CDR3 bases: TGTGCCAGCAGCTACAGGGGAGGCAATCAGCCCCAGCATTTT.

In DNA, the CDR3 is TGTGCCAGCAGCTTAATCCCGGGGGGGCCCGTTGAGACCCAGTACTTC. Translating gives CASSLIPGGPVETQYF. This rearrangement joins TRBV7-3 to TRBJ2-5, with 8 bases that match TRBD2. J was trimmed by 5 bases and V by 1 base; bases with no gene match: 9. From germline, CDR1 is SGHTA and CDR2 FQGTGA. This CDR3 is built from 16 residues.

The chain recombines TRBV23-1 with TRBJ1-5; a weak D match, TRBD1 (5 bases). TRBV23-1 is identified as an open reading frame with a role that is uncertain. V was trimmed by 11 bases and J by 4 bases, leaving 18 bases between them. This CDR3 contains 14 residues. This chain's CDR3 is CAAREGFPNQPQHF. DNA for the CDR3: TGCGCCGCGAGAGAGGGGTTCCCGAATCAGCCCCAGCATTTT.

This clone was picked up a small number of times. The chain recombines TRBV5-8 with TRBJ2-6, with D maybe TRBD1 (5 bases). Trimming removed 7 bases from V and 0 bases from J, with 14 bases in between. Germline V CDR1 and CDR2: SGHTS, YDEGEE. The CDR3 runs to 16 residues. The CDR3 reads CASGANMFSGANVLTF. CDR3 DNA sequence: TGTGCCAGCGGGGCAAACATGTTCTCTGGGGCCAACGTCCTGACTTTC.

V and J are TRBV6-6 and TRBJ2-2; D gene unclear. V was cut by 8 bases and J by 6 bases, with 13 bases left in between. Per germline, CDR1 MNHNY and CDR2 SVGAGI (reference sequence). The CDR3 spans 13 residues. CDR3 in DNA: TGTGCCAGCCGTACGTCAGGCCCCGGGGAGCTGTTTTTT. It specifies CASRTSGPGELFF.

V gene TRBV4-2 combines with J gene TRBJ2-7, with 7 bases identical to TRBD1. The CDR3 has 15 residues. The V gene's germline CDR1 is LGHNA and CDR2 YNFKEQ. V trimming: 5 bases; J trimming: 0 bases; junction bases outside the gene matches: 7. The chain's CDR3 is CASSSTGSSSYEQYF. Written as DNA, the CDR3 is TGTGCCAGCAGCTCGACAGGGAGTTCCTCCTACGAGCAGTACTTC.

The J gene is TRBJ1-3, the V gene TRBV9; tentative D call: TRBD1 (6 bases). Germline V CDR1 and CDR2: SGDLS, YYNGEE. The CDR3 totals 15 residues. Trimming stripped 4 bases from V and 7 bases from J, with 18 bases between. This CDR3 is CASSFQGPLRNTIYF. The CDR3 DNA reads TGTGCCAGCAGCTTTCAGGGGCCACTTAGGAACACCATATATTTT.

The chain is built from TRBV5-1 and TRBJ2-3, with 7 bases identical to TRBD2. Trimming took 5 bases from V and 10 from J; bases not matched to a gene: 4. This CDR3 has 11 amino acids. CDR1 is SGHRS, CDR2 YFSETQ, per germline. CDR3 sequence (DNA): TGCGCCAGCAGTTGGGGAGGGCCGCAGTATTTT. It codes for CASSWGGPQYF.

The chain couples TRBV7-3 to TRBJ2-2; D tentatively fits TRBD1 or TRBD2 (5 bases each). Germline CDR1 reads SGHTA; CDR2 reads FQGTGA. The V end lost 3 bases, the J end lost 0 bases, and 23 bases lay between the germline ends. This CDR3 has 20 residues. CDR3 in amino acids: CASSFRSPGPGNANTGELFF. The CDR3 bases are TGTGCCAGCAGCTTTCGATCCCCGGGGCCGGGAAACGCGAACACCGGGGAGCTGTTTTTT. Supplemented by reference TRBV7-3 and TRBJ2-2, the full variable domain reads GAGVSQTPSNKVTEKGKYVELRCDPISGHTALYWYRQSLGQGPEFLIYFQGTGAADDSGLPNDRFFAVRPEGSVSTLKIQRTERGDSAVYLCASSFRSPGPGNANTGELFFGEGSRLTVL.

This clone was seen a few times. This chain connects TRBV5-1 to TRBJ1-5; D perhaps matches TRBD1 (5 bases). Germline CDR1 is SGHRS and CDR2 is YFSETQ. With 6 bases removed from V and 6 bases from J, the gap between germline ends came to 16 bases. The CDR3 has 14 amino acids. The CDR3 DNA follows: TGCGCCAGCACCCGGCCCAGGGAGGGTCAGCCCCAGCATTTT. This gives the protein CASTRPREGQPQHF.

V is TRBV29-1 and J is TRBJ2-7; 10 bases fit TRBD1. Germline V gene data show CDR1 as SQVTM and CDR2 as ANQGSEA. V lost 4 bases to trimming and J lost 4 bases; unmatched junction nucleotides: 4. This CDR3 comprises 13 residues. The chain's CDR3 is CSVVGDRGYEQYF. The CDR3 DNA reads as TGCAGCGTTGTGGGGGACAGGGGTTACGAGCAGTACTTC.

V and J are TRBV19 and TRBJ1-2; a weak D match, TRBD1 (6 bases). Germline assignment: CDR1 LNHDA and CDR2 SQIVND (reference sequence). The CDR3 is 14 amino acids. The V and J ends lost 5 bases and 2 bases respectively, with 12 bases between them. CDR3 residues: CASSRDRTNYGYTF. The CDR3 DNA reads TGTGCCAGTAGTCGTGACAGGACAAACTATGGCTACACCTTC.

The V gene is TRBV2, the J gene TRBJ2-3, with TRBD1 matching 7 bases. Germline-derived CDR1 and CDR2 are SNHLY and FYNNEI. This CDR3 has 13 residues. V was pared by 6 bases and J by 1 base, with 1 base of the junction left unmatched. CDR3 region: CASSGQGTDTQYF. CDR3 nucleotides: TGTGCCAGCAGCGGACAGGGCACAGATACGCAGTATTTT. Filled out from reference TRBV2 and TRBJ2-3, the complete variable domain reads EPEVTQTPSHQVTQMGQEVILRCVPISNHLYFYWYRQILGQKVEFLVSFYNNEISEKSEIFDDQFSVERPDGSNFTLKIRSTKLEDSAMYFCASSGQGTDTQYFGPGTRLTVL.

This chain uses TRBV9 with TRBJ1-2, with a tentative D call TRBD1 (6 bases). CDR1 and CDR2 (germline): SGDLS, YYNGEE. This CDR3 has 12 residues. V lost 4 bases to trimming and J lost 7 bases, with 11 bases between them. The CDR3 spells CASSQGGGGYTF. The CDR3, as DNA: TGTGCCAGCAGCCAAGGGGGTGGTGGCTACACCTTC.

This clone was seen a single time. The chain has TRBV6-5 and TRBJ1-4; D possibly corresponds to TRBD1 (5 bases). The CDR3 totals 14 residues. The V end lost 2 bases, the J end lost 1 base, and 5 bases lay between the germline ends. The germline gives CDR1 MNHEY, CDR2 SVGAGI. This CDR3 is CASSYRGTNEKLFF. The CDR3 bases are TGTGCCAGCAGTTACAGGGGAACTAATGAAAAACTGTTTTTT.

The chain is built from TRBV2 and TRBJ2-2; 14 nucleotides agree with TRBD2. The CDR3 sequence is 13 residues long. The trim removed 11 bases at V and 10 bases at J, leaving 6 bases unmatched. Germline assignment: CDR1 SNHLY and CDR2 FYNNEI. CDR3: CAGGLAGVQELFF. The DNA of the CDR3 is TGTGCCGGGGGACTAGCGGGGGTACAGGAGCTGTTTTTT. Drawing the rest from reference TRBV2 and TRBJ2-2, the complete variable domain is EPEVTQTPSHQVTQMGQEVILRCVPISNHLYFYWYRQILGQKVEFLVSFYNNEISEKSEIFDDQFSVERPDGSNFTLKIRSTKLEDSAMYFCAGGLAGVQELFFGEGSRLTVL.

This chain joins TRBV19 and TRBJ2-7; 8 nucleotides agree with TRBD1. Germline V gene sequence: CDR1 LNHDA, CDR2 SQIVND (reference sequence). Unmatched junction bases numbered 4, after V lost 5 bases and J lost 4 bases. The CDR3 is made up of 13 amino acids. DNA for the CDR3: TGTGCCAGTAGTCCACAGGGGGTATACGAGCAGTACTTC. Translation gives CASSPQGVYEQYF.

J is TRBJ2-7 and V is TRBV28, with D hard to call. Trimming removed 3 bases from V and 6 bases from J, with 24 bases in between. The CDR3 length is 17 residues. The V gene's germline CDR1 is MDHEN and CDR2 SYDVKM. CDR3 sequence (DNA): TGTGCCAGCAGTTTCCCGTCCGAAGTGGACGGGTCGAGCGAGCAGTACTTC. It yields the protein CASSFPSEVDGSSEQYF.

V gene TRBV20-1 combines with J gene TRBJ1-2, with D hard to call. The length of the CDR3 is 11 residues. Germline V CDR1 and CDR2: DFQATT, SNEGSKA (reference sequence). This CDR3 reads CSSFINYGYTF. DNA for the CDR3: TGCAGCTCGTTCATTAACTATGGCTACACCTTC.

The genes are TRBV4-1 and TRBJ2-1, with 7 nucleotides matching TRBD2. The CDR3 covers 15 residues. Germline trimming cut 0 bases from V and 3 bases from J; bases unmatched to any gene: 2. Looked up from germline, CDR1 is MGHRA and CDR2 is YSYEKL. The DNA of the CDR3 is TGCGCCAGCAGCCAAGACAGCGGGGTCTACAATGAGCAGTTCTTC. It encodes CASSQDSGVYNEQFF.

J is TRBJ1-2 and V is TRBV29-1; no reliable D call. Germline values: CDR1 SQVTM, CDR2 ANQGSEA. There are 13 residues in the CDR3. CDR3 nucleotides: TGCAGAGTCGATGGCTCGCCGGGCTATGGCTACACCTTC. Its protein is CRVDGSPGYGYTF.